This is a list of T cell receptor beta chains from one sample in a study of blood T cell repertoires in COVID-19. Measured with immunoSEQ multiplex PCR; TCRdb has only the in-frame clones, and not every one. The sample includes 250,000 to 300,000 clones, around 90% seen only once; the top ten take around 1.1%. What was sequenced was PBMCs or T cells enriched from blood (not recorded which). Every receptor here comes from a woman between 25 and 40 years old who had recovered from COVID-19. CDR3s include the opening cysteine and the closing phenylalanine or tryptophan. Fields, in order: clone size, J gene, V gene, D gene, CDR3 DNA, CDR3 protein. A D gene is named only where the DNA matches it firmly. Clone size appears in some rows only: once, few, many, or a class for an expanded clone.

abundance: NA; j_gene: TRBJ1-5; v_gene: TRBV18; d_gene: NA; CDR3nt: TGTGCCAGCTCACAAGTTATAGATCAGCCCCAGCATTTT; CDR3aa: CASSQVIDQPQHF
abundance: NA; j_gene: TRBJ1-1; v_gene: TRBV2; d_gene: NA; CDR3nt: TGTGCCAGCAGAATTCGGGGGATTGGCGCTGAAGCTTTCTTT; CDR3aa: CASRIRGIGAEAFF
abundance: NA; j_gene: TRBJ2-7; v_gene: TRBV7-9; d_gene: NA; CDR3nt: TGTGCCAGCAGCCAAGACAGCCACGAGCAGTACTTC; CDR3aa: CASSQDSHEQYF
abundance: NA; j_gene: TRBJ1-2; v_gene: TRBV7-8; d_gene: TRBD1; CDR3nt: TGTGCCAGCAGCCCGGGGACAGCCTATGGCTACACCTTC; CDR3aa: CASSPGTAYGYTF
abundance: NA; j_gene: TRBJ2-3; v_gene: TRBV5-6; d_gene: TRBD2; CDR3nt: TGTGCCAGCAGCGTTGGACTAGCGGGAATAACAGATACGCAGTATTTT; CDR3aa: CASSVGLAGITDTQYF
abundance: NA; j_gene: TRBJ1-5; v_gene: TRBV19; d_gene: TRBD1; CDR3nt: TGTGCCAGTAGTATAGATCGGCGGACAGGGGCGCGGAGCAATCAGCCCCAGCATTTT; CDR3aa: CASSIDRRTGARSNQPQHF
abundance: few; j_gene: TRBJ1-5; v_gene: TRBV5-6; d_gene: TRBD1; CDR3nt: TGTGCCAGCAGCTTGTGGGACAGGGATCAACAGCCCCAGCATTTT; CDR3aa: CASSLWDRDQQPQHF
abundance: NA; j_gene: TRBJ2-1; v_gene: TRBV5-4; d_gene: TRBD1; CDR3nt: TGTGCCAGCAGCATCAGGACAGGGACATTTGAGCAGTTCTTC; CDR3aa: CASSIRTGTFEQFF
abundance: NA; j_gene: TRBJ2-1; v_gene: TRBV5-6; d_gene: NA; CDR3nt: TGTGCCAGCAGCCCGGGACACCTGACCTACAATGAGCAGTTCTTC; CDR3aa: CASSPGHLTYNEQFF
abundance: NA; j_gene: TRBJ2-7; v_gene: TRBV27; d_gene: TRBD1; CDR3nt: TGTGCCAGCGGACCCAGGGGGCAGGCGTCCTACGAGCAGTACTTC; CDR3aa: CASGPRGQASYEQYF
abundance: NA; j_gene: TRBJ2-7; v_gene: TRBV27; d_gene: NA; CDR3nt: TGTGCCAGCAGTCCAGGGTTCGTGCGGGAGCAGTACTTC; CDR3aa: CASSPGFVREQYF
abundance: few; j_gene: TRBJ2-5; v_gene: TRBV5-4; d_gene: TRBD1; CDR3nt: TGTGCCAGCAGCTCCTACAGGGGAAGCTTGGGGGAGACCCAGTACTTC; CDR3aa: CASSSYRGSLGETQYF
abundance: NA; j_gene: TRBJ1-6; v_gene: TRBV27; d_gene: NA; CDR3nt: TGTGCCAGCAGTTTCCTAACGACCCCGGGGTCCTATAATTCACCCCTCCACTTT; CDR3aa: CASSFLTTPGSYNSPLHF
abundance: NA; j_gene: TRBJ2-7; v_gene: TRBV9; d_gene: TRBD1; CDR3nt: TGTGCCAGCAGCCCCTCCGGGACAGGATTCTCCTACGAGCAGTACTTC; CDR3aa: CASSPSGTGFSYEQYF
abundance: NA; j_gene: TRBJ1-5; v_gene: TRBV3-1/TRBV3-2; d_gene: NA; CDR3nt: TGTGCCAGCAGCCAAGATAGCAAGGTTGGTCAGCCCCAGCATTTT; CDR3aa: CASSQDSKVGQPQHF
abundance: NA; j_gene: TRBJ1-5; v_gene: TRBV6-6; d_gene: NA; CDR3nt: TGTGCCAGCACCCGGGAGGTTGATAATCAGCCCCAGCATTTT; CDR3aa: CASTREVDNQPQHF
abundance: NA; j_gene: TRBJ2-1; v_gene: TRBV21-1; d_gene: NA; CDR3nt: TGTGCCAGCAGCAACCTGGAGGGTAAGTCCTACAATGAGCAGTTCTTC; CDR3aa: CASSNLEGKSYNEQFF
abundance: NA; j_gene: TRBJ1-2; v_gene: TRBV30; d_gene: NA; CDR3nt: TGTGCCTGGGCGACCCCCGGGACTCAAGGCTACACCTTC; CDR3aa: CAWATPGTQGYTF
abundance: NA; j_gene: TRBJ2-1; v_gene: TRBV11-2; d_gene: TRBD1; CDR3nt: TGTGCCAGCAGCTCCGGGACAGTCTCCAATGAGCAGTTCTTC; CDR3aa: CASSSGTVSNEQFF
abundance: NA; j_gene: TRBJ1-5; v_gene: TRBV5-6; d_gene: NA; CDR3nt: TGTGCCAGCAGCGCTCAGGGCTTGGGCAATCAGCCCCAGCATTTT; CDR3aa: CASSAQGLGNQPQHF
abundance: NA; j_gene: TRBJ2-3; v_gene: TRBV9; d_gene: NA; CDR3nt: TGTGCCAGCAGCGTAGGTTCGGGTCATAGCACAGATACGCAGTATTTT; CDR3aa: CASSVGSGHSTDTQYF
abundance: NA; j_gene: TRBJ1-6; v_gene: TRBV30; d_gene: TRBD1; CDR3nt: TGTGCCTTCGGACAGGGAGTCGATTCACCCCTCCACTTT; CDR3aa: CAFGQGVDSPLHF
abundance: once; j_gene: TRBJ2-3; v_gene: TRBV7-8; d_gene: TRBD2; CDR3nt: TGTGCCAGCAGCTTATGGCGGCTAGCGGGAGGGAAGGGCACAGATACGCAGTATTTT; CDR3aa: CASSLWRLAGGKGTDTQYF
abundance: once; j_gene: TRBJ2-6; v_gene: TRBV9; d_gene: NA; CDR3nt: TGTGCCAGCAGCGTAGATCCTAGCGGAAACCGAGGGAGGACAGCTGGGGCCAACGTCCTGACTTTC; CDR3aa: CASSVDPSGNRGRTAGANVLTF
abundance: NA; j_gene: TRBJ2-2; v_gene: TRBV9; d_gene: NA; CDR3nt: TGTGCCAGCAGCGTAGCCCCGGGACAGAACACCGGGGAGCTGTTTTTT; CDR3aa: CASSVAPGQNTGELFF
abundance: NA; j_gene: TRBJ2-7; v_gene: TRBV7-2; d_gene: NA; CDR3nt: TGTGCCAGCAGCTTTTCCCGGGACAAGATCGAGCAGTACTTC; CDR3aa: CASSFSRDKIEQYF
abundance: NA; j_gene: TRBJ2-1; v_gene: TRBV11-1; d_gene: TRBD2; CDR3nt: TGTGCCAGCAGCGGCACTAGCGGGAGCCATGAGCAGTTCTTC; CDR3aa: CASSGTSGSHEQFF
abundance: NA; j_gene: TRBJ2-1; v_gene: TRBV18; d_gene: TRBD2; CDR3nt: TGTGCCAGCTCACCAGAGAGGACTAGCGGAAATGAGCAGTTCTTC; CDR3aa: CASSPERTSGNEQFF
abundance: once; j_gene: TRBJ1-2; v_gene: TRBV27; d_gene: NA; CDR3nt: TGTGCCAGCAGTTTATCCTACGGGGTTTTGAACTTC; CDR3aa: CASSLSYGVLNF
abundance: NA; j_gene: TRBJ2-1; v_gene: TRBV6-5; d_gene: NA; CDR3nt: TGTGCCAGCAGTTACTCTTCGGACAGTCTATACAATGAGCAGTTCTTC; CDR3aa: CASSYSSDSLYNEQFF
abundance: NA; j_gene: TRBJ1-4; v_gene: TRBV14; d_gene: NA; CDR3nt: TGTGCCAGCAGCCATTTATCAGGGCTTAATGAAAAACTGTTTTTT; CDR3aa: CASSHLSGLNEKLFF